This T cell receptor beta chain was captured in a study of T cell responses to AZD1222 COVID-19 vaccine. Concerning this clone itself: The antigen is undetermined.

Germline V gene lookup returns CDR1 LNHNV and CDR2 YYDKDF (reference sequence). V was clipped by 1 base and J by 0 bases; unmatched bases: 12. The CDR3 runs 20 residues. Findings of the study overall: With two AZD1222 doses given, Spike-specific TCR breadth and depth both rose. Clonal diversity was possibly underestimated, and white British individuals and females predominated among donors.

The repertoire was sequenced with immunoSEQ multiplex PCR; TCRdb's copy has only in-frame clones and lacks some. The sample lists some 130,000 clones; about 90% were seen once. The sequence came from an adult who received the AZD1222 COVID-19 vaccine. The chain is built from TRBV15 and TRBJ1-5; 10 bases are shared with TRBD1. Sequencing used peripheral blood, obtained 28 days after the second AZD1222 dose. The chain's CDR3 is CATSRGILGQGRSSNQPQHF. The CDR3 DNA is TGTGCCACCAGCAGAGGGATCTTGGGACAGGGGCGTTCTAGCAATCAGCCCCAGCATTTT.